This T cell receptor (beta chain) was captured by sequencing in a study of Ad26.COV2.S vaccination and SARS-CoV-2 variants. Study outcomes and limitations: Substantial breadth was reported for post-vaccination spike-specific CD8+ and CD4+ T cells. Possibly, TCR breadth and depth analyses underestimated total T cell responses.

This sample's treatment: around 19 received Ad26.COV2.S at low or high dose, single or two shots; roughly five received placebo; per-sample allocation not given. Sampling happened 63 days after the first vaccine or placebo injection. Boston supplied an adult donor aged 18-55 years. Ad26 vector vaccine expressed Wuhan-strain SARS-CoV-2 spike. Germline V gene sequence: CDR1 SNHLY, CDR2 FYNNEI. This CDR3 region has 13 residues. V shed 4 bases and J shed 5 bases, with 6 bases lying between them. A remark on this clone: Antigen unknown.

Produced via immunoSEQ multiplex PCR; TCRdb's table is partial and in-frame only. The top ten hold roughly 10% of the sample, which has hundreds of thousands of clones, 86% seen once. The TCR originated in a person aged 18-60 years who received the Ad26.COV2.S COVID-19 vaccine or a placebo. The chain uses TRBV2 and TRBJ1-6, with D unclear. This sample comprised peripheral blood, obtained in a trial of Ad26.COV2.S vaccine versus placebo. The CDR3 region is CASSGGNNSPLHF. The DNA of the CDR3 is TGTGCCAGCAGTGGTGGGAATAATTCACCCCTCCACTTT.